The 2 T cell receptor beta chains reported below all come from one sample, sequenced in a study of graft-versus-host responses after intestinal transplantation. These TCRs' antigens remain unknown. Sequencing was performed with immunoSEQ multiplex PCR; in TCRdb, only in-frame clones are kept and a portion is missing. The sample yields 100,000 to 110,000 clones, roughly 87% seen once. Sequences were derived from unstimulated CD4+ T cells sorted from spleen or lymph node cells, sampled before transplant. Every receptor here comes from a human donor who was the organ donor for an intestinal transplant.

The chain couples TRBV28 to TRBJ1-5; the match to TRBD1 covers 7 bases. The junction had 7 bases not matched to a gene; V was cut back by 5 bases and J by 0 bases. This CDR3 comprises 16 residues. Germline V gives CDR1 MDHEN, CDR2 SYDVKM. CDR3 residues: CASSGTEINSNQPQHF. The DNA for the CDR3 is TGTGCCAGCAGTGGGACAGAGATTAATAGCAATCAGCCCCAGCATTTT.

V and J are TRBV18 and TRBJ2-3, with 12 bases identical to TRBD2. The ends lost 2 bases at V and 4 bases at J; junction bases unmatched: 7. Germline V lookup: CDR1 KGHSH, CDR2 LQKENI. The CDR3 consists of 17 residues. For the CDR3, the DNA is TGTGCCAGCTCACCAGCGGCTAGCGGGGGGGCCTCAGATACGCAGTATTTT. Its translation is CASSPAASGGASDTQYF.